This record looks at one T cell receptor beta chain sequence and its context. The antigen is undetermined. This entry comes from a study of beta chain features in type 1 diabetes. Study-wide background: Comparable age, gender and cell yields were observed in patients relative to healthy donors.

Every bit of the isolated RNA underwent reverse transcription, so sequencing read expressed TCRB transcripts. Using immunoSEQ multiplex PCR, the repertoire was profiled, and TCRdb retains in-frame clones only, with some absent. The sample lists approximately 260,000 clones, around 21% occurring once. Post-sort purity exceeded 95% for all sorted populations. Unmatched junction bases numbered 6, after V lost 6 bases and J lost 4 bases. Germline CDR1 is SNHLY and CDR2 is FYNNEI. The length of the CDR3 is 14 residues. Broader study findings: Whether TCRB rearrangement is influenced by HLA type went unresolved here. There was a moderate but significant shortening of TCRB CDR3s in all four CD4+ subsets of Type 1 diabetes patients. Healthy donors had naive, central memory and Treg TCRB repertoires that appeared less similar than those seen among patients.

The chain is built from TRBV2 and TRBJ1-1, with 9 bases lining up with TRBD1. The clonotype was recovered from a woman in her thirties or forties with type 1 diabetes. Specimen: naive CD4+ T cells from blood. Here the CDR3 reads CASRDRGLGTEAFF. CDR3 bases: TGTGCCAGCAGGGACAGGGGATTGGGCACTGAAGCTTTCTTT. The whole variable domain, remainder taken from reference TRBV2 and TRBJ1-1, is EPEVTQTPSHQVTQMGQEVILRCVPISNHLYFYWYRQILGQKVEFLVSFYNNEISEKSEIFDDQFSVERPDGSNFTLKIRSTKLEDSAMYFCASRDRGLGTEAFFGQGTRLTVV.